This note documents a single T cell receptor beta chain sequence. Its antigen is unknown. This entry is derived from a study of OX40 agonist ivuxolimab in advanced cancers. Turning to the study itself: Intravenous ivuxolimab at 0.01 to 10 mg/kg was given to patients every 2 weeks. Every patient in dose escalation had hepatocellular carcinoma, melanoma, renal cell or head and neck cancer. Averaging 60 years in age, with a range of roughly 23 to 80, the cohort was about 83% male.

Germline CDR1 is MNHNY and CDR2 is SVGAGI (reference sequence). V lost 6 bases and J 2 bases, leaving 13 bases between the germline ends. The CDR3 is 14 amino acids. Study-wide points: At 0.1 to 3.0 mg/kg and by week 6, CD4+ and CD8+ T cells in the blood had expanded clonally.

Libraries were prepared by immunoSEQ multiplex PCR; TCRdb keeps only in-frame clonotypes and omits some of them. The repertoire includes tens of thousands of clones, 80% to 90% of them detected once, and 9% to 10% sits in the top ten. The gene calls are TRBV6-6 and TRBJ2-5; D may correspond to TRBD1 or TRBD2 (5 bases each). The source was CD4+ or CD8+ T cells sorted from blood, collected in a trial of the OX40 agonist ivuxolimab. This TCR was recovered from an adult with an advanced solid tumor such as melanoma, head and neck, liver or kidney cancer. The CDR3 DNA reads TGTGCCAGCAGGCTGGGACGGGCACAAGAGACCCAGTACTTC. This gives the protein CASRLGRAQETQYF.